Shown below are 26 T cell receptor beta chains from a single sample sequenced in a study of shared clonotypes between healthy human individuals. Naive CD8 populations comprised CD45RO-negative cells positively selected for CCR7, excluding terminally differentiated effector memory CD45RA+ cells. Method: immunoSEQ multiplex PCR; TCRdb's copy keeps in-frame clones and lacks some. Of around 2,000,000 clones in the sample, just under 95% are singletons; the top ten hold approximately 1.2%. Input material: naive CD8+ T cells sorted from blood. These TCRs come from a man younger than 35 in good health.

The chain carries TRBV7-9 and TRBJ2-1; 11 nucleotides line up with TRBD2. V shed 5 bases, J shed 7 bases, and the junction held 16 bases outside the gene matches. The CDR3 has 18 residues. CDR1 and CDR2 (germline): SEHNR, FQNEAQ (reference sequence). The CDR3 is CASSPVQGVASGRNEQFF. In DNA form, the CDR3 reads TGTGCCAGCAGCCCTGTGCAGGGGGTTGCTAGCGGGAGGAATGAGCAGTTCTTC.

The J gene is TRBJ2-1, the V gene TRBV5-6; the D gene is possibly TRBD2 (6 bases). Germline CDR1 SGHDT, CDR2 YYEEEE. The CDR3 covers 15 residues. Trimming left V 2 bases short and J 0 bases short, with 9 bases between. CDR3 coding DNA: TGTGCCAGCAGCTTCCCCGGGGGCTCCTACAATGAGCAGTTCTTC. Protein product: CASSFPGGSYNEQFF.

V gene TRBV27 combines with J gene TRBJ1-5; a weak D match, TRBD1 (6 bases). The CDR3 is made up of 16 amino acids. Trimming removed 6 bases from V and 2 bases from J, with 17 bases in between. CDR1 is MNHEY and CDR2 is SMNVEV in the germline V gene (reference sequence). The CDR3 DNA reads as TGTGCCAGCAGCGAGTTCTCAGGGGAGGGCAATCAGCCCCAGCATTTT. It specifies CASSEFSGEGNQPQHF.

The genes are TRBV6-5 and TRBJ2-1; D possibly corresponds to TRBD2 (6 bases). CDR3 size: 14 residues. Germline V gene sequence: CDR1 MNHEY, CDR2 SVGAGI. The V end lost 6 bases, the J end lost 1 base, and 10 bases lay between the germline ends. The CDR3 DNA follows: TGTGCCAGCAGCGGCGGGACTTCCTACAATGAGCAGTTCTTC. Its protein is CASSGGTSYNEQFF.

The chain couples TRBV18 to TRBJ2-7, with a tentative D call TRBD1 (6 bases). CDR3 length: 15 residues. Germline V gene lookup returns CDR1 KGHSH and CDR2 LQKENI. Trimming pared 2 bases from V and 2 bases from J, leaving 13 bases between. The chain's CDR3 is CASSPGQGLTYEQYF. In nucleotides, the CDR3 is TGTGCCAGCTCACCAGGTCAGGGGTTGACCTACGAGCAGTACTTC.

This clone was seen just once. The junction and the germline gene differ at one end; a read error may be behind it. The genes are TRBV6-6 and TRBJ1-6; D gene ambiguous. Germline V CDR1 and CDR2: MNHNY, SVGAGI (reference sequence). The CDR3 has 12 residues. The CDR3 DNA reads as TGTGCCAGCACTTACTCGGGTTCACCCCTCCACTTT. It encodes CASTYSGSPLHF.

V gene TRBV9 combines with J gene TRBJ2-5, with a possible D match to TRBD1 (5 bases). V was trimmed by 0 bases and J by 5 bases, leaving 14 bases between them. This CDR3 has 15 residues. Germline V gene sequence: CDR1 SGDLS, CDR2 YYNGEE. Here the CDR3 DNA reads TGTGCCAGCAGCGTAGATTCAGGGCCCTGGGAGACCCAGTACTTC. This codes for CASSVDSGPWETQYF.

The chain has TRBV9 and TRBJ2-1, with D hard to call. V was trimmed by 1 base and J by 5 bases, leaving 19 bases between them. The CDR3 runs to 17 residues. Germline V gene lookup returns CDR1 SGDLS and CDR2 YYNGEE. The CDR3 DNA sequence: TGTGCCAGCAGCGTAAGCCCAAACCCTCCCTATAACAATGAGCAGTTCTTC. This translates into CASSVSPNPPYNNEQFF.

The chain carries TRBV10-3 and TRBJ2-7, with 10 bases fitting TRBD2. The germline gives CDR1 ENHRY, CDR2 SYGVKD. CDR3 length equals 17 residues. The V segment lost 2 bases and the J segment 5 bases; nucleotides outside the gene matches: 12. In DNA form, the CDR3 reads TGTGCCATCAGTGAGCCTAAACGAGGGCTAGCGGGAGACGAGCAGTACTTC. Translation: CAISEPKRGLAGDEQYF.

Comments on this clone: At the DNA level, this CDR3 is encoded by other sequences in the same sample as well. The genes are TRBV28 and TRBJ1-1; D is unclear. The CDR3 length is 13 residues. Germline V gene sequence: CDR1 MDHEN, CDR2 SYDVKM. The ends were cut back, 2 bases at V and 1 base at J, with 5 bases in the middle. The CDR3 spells CASSLLRNTEAFF. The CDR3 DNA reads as TGTGCCAGCAGTTTACTGAGGAACACTGAAGCTTTCTTT.

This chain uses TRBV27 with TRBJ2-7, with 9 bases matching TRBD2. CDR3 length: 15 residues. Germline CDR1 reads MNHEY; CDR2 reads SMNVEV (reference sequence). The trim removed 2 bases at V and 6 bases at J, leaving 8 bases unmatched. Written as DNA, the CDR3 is TGTGCCAGCAGTTTAACGAGCGGGGGGACTACCGAGCAGTACTTC. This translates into CASSLTSGGTTEQYF.

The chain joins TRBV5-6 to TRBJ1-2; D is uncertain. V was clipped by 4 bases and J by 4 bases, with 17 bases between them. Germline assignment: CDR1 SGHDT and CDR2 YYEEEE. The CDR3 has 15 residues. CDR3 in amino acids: CASSGEGEDAYGYTF. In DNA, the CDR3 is TGTGCCAGCAGCGGGGAGGGTGAAGATGCCTATGGCTACACCTTC.

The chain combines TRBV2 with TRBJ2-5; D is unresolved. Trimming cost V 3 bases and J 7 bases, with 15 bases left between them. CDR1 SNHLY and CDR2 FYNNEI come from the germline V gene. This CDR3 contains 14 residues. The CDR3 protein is CASSDTGFMRTQYF. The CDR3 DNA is TGTGCCAGCAGTGACACCGGTTTTATGAGGACCCAGTACTTC. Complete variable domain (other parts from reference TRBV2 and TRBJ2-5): EPEVTQTPSHQVTQMGQEVILRCVPISNHLYFYWYRQILGQKVEFLVSFYNNEISEKSEIFDDQFSVERPDGSNFTLKIRSTKLEDSAMYFCASSDTGFMRTQYFGPGTRLLVL.

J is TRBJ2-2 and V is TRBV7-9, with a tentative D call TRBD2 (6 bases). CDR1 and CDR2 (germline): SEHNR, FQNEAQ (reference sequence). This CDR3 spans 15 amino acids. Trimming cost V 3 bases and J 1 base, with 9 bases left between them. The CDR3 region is CASSFISGNTGELFF. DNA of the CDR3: TGTGCCAGCAGCTTCATTAGCGGGAACACCGGGGAGCTGTTTTTT. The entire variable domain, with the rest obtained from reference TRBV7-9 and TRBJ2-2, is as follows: DTGVSQNPRHKITKRGQNVTFRCDPISEHNRLYWYRQTLGQGPEFLTYFQNEAQLEKSRLLSDRFSAERPKGSFSTLEIQRTEQGDSAMYLCASSFISGNTGELFFGEGSRLTVL.

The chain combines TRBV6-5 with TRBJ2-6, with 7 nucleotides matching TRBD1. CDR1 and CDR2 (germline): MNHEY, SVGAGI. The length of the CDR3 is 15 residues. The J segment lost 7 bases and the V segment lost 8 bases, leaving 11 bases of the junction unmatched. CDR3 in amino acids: CASAPGQMRANVLTF. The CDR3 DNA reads TGTGCCAGCGCCCCGGGACAGATGCGCGCCAACGTCCTGACTTTC.

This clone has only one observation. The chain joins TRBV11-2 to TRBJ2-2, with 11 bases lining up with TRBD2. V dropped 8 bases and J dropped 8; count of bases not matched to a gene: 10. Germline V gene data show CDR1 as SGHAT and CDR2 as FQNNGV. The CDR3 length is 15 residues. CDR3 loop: CASVAGGPSYGELFF. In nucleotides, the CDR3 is TGTGCCAGCGTAGCGGGGGGGCCGTCTTATGGGGAGCTGTTTTTT.

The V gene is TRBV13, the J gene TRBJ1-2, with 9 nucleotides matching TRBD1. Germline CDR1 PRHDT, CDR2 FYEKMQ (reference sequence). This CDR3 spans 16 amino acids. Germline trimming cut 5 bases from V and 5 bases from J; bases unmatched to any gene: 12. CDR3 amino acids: CASSGGTGRLSYGYTF. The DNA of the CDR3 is TGTGCCAGCAGCGGCGGGACAGGGCGCCTATCTTATGGCTACACCTTC.

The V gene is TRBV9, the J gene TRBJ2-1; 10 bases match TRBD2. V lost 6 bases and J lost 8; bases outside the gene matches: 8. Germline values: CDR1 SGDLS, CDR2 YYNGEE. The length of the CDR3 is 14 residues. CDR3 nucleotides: TGTGCCAGCAACCCAGCGGGAGGGCGGGATGAGCAGTTCTTC. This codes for CASNPAGGRDEQFF.

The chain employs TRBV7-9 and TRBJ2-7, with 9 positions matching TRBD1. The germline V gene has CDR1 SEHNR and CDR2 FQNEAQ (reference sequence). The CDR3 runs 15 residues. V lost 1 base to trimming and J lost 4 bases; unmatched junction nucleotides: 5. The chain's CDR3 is CASSLVGDRVYEQYF. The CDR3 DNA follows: TGTGCCAGCAGCTTAGTTGGGGACAGGGTGTACGAGCAGTACTTC.

CDR3 nucleotide sequence: TGCGCCAGCAGCCAAGATGGACAGGGACGGTACAATGAGCAGTTCTTC. Protein sequence: CASSQDGQGRYNEQFF. The V and J genes are TRBV4-3 and TRBJ2-1, with TRBD1 matching 8 bases. V shed 0 bases and J 4 bases; nucleotides not matched to a gene: 5. The CDR3 length is 16 residues. Germline V lookup: CDR1 LGHNA, CDR2 YSLEER.

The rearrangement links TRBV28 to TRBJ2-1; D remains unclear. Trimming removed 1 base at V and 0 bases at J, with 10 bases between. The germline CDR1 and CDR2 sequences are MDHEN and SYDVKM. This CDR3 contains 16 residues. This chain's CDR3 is CASSLLYGTSYNEQFF. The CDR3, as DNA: TGTGCCAGCAGTTTATTGTACGGAACCTCCTACAATGAGCAGTTCTTC.

CDR3 nucleotide sequence: TGCGCCAGCAGTGAGATGGCGGGGTCAGATACGCAGTATTTT. Translating it yields CASSEMAGSDTQYF. The J gene is TRBJ2-3, the V gene TRBV10-2, with D maybe TRBD2 (6 bases). Germline V gene sequence: CDR1 WSHSY, CDR2 SAAADI. The CDR3 has 14 residues. Between the trimmed V and J ends, which lost 2 bases and 4 bases, there was a span of 10 bases.

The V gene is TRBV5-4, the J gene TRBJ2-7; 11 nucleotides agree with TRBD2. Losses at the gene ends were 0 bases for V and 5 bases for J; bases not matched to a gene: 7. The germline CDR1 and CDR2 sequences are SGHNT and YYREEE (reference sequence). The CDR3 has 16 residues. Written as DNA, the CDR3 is TGTGCCAGCAGCTTGGGGCCCCTAGCGGGGGGTAACGAGCAGTACTTC. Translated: CASSLGPLAGGNEQYF. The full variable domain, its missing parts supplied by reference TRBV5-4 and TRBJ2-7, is ETGVTQSPTHLIKTRGQQVTLRCSSQSGHNTVSWYQQALGQGPQFIFQYYREEENGRGNFPPRFSGLQFPNYSSELNVNALELDDSALYLCASSLGPLAGGNEQYFGPGTRLTVT.

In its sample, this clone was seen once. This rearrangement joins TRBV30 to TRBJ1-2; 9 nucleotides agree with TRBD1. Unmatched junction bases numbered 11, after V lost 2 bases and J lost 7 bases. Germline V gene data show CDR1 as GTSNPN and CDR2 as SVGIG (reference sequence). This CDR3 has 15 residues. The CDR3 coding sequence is TGTGCCTGGAGTTATCCCGGGACAGGGTCTACTGGCTACACCTTC. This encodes CAWSYPGTGSTGYTF.

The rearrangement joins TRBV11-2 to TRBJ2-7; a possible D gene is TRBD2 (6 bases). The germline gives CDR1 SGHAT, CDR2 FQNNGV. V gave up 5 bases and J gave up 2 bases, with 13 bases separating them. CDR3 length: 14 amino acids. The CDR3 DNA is TGTGCCAGCAGCCATCGCGGGGATCCCTACGAGCAGTACTTC. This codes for CASSHRGDPYEQYF.

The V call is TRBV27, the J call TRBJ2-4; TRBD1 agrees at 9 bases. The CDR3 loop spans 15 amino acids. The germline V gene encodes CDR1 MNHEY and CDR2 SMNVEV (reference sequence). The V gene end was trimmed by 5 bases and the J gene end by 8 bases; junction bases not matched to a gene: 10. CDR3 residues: CASSPVGTGRDIQYF. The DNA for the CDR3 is TGTGCCAGCAGTCCCGTCGGGACAGGGAGAGACATTCAGTACTTC.